The clone carrying this T cell receptor beta chain was seen a handful of times. Its target is unknown. This specimen belongs to a study of T cells in Graves' hyperthyroidism and ophthalmopathy. Findings and caveats of the study: Ophthalmopathy, as predicted by the model, came a median 6.5 months after the prediction. Most clonotypes expanded in thyroid above 0.001 were likewise present in blood.

Looked up from germline, CDR1 is MNHNY and CDR2 is SVGAGI (reference sequence). V lost 4 bases to trimming and J lost 6 bases; unmatched junction nucleotides: 7. CDR3 length: 15 residues. TCR beta CDR3 region amplification was performed from RNA transcripts. Researchers ran a first-round RT-PCR on the TCR CDR3 using the HTBI primer set. One entry per CDR3 protein, called by TCRdb with MiXCR from the multiplex PCR reads. This sample has roughly 710,000 distinct CDR3 sequences, with about 35% found just once. Reasons for excluding patients were uncontrolled infection, other autoimmune disease, pregnancy or lactation.

Sample: blood. This clonotype originated in a woman aged 40-49 years with Graves' hyperthyroidism. The chain uses TRBV6-6 and TRBJ2-5; 11 bases are shared with TRBD2. The CDR3 region has the DNA TGTGCCAGCAGTTTAGCGGGAGGGCCTTTGAAGACCCAGTACTTC. This sequence encodes CASSLAGGPLKTQYF.